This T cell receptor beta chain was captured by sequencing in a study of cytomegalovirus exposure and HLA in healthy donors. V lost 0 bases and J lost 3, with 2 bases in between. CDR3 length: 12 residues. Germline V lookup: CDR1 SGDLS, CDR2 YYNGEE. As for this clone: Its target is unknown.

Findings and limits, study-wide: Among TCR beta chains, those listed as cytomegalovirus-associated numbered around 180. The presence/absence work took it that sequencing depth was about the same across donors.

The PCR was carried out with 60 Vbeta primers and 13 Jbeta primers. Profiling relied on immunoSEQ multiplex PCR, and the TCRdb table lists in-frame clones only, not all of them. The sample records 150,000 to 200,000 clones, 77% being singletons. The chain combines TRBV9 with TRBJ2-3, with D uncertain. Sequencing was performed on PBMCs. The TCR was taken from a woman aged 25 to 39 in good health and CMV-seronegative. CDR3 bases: TGTGCCAGCAGCGTAGTAACAGATACGCAGTATTTT. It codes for CASSVVTDTQYF.